This TCR beta chain was captured by sequencing in a study of cytomegalovirus exposure and HLA in healthy donors. At the level of the study: HLA-typed donors contributed 65 million to 95 million unique TCRs, which were held in an early data release.

The length of the CDR3 is 15 residues. Germline CDR1 reads SGDLS; CDR2 reads YYNGEE. With 0 bases removed from V and 4 bases from J, the gap between germline ends came to 10 bases. PCR involved 60 Vbeta and 13 Jbeta primers. Here immunoSEQ multiplex PCR was the method, and the copy in TCRdb shows in-frame clones only, minus some. The sample lists 160,000 or so clones, 84% occurring once. This TCR derives from a young man in good health and CMV-seronegative. The chain recombines TRBV9 with TRBJ1-4; no clear D gene. The sequencing sample was made of PBMCs. The CDR3 sequence is CASSVAPGNNEKLFF. CDR3 nucleotides: TGTGCCAGCAGCGTAGCTCCGGGTAATAATGAAAAACTGTTTTTT.